The 31 T cell receptor beta chains below all came from one sample that was sequenced in a study of regulatory T cells in long-lasting Graves disease. Relying on iRepertoire HTBI primers and Arm-PCR of CDR3 regions, the team built TCR beta libraries. Using its own MiXCR run on the multiplex PCR reads, TCRdb lists one record per CDR3 protein. Of roughly 380,000 distinct CDR3 sequences in the sample, approximately 15% are singletons; the top ten hold about 32%. Described time point: newly diagnosed GD, antithyroid drugs for less than 3 months. PBMCs provided the RNA from which the TCR library was made. Separately, the same data were catalogued under a study of T cells in Graves' hyperthyroidism and ophthalmopathy.

This specimen consisted of peripheral blood mononuclear cells (PBMCs), obtained at new diagnosis, from a patient treated with antithyroid drugs. Receptors originate from a man aged 35 to 55 with Graves disease.

The chain has TRBV9 and TRBJ2-5, with 7 bases that match TRBD1. The J segment lost 1 base and the V segment lost 3 bases, leaving 3 bases of the junction unmatched. This CDR3 has 14 residues. Germline CDR1 and CDR2: SGDLS and YYNGEE. The CDR3 protein is CASSGRDSQETQYF. CDR3 nucleotide sequence: TGTGCCAGCAGCGGTCGGGACAGCCAAGAGACCCAGTACTTC.

The chain has TRBV2 and TRBJ1-4; D remains unclear. The CDR3 contains 14 residues. Per germline, CDR1 SNHLY and CDR2 FYNNEI. Trimming removed 5 bases at V and 4 bases at J, with 11 bases between. The CDR3 loop is CASSFSTFNEKLFF. The CDR3 coding sequence is TGTGCCAGCAGTTTCTCGACTTTTAATGAAAAACTGTTTTTT.

The rearrangement uses TRBV5-4 and TRBJ2-1; TRBD1 aligns across 8 bases. The CDR3 totals 17 residues. From germline, CDR1 is SGHNT and CDR2 YYREEE (reference sequence). J gave up 0 bases and V 4 bases, and 9 bases lay outside the gene matches. The CDR3 reads CASSPAGGASSYNEQFF. CDR3 nucleotides: TGTGCCAGCAGCCCTGCAGGGGGCGCGAGCTCCTACAATGAGCAGTTCTTC.

This clonotype was recorded at least ten times. The V and J genes are TRBV6-1 and TRBJ2-7; 10 bases fit TRBD2. The CDR3 contains 16 residues. Germline V gene data show CDR1 as MNHNS and CDR2 as SASEGT. V lost 6 bases and J lost 4; bases outside the gene matches: 12. The CDR3, as DNA: TGTGCCAGCAGAAATCCACCTAGCGGGGGCTTTTACGAGCAGTACTTC. This gives the protein CASRNPPSGGFYEQYF.

This clonotype was recorded many times. The rearrangement links TRBV30 to TRBJ2-1; D possibly uses TRBD1 or TRBD2 (6 bases each). The CDR3 is 12 residues long. The germline V gene has CDR1 GTSNPN and CDR2 SVGIG (reference sequence). The V end was cut by 5 bases, the J end by 10 bases, with 15 bases between. For the CDR3, the DNA is TGTGCCTGGGCCCCTGGGGGGACAGAGCAGTTCTTC. Translation gives CAWAPGGTEQFF.

In its sample, this clonotype was seen many times. V is TRBV7-3 and J is TRBJ2-3; 11 nucleotides match TRBD2. The CDR3 sequence is 16 residues long. V shed 5 bases, J shed 4 bases, and the junction held 8 bases outside the gene matches. Germline V gene sequence: CDR1 SGHTA, CDR2 FQGTGA. In nucleotides, the CDR3 is TGTGCCAGCAGCCTAAATAGCGGGGGGGCCCCAGATACGCAGTATTTT. Its translation: CASSLNSGGAPDTQYF.

This clonotype was seen at least ten times. The V gene is TRBV6-1, the J gene TRBJ2-3; D call uncertain. Trimming took 6 bases from V and 0 from J, leaving 19 bases between them. This CDR3 spans 17 amino acids. In germline, CDR1 is MNHNS, CDR2 SASEGT. The DNA of the CDR3 is TGTGCCAGCAGGGGTCGAACCGTCCTAAATAGCACAGATACGCAGTATTTT. This sequence encodes CASRGRTVLNSTDTQYF.

The sample holds many counts of this clonotype. An end of the junction does not agree with germline; a read error may underlie this. The J gene is TRBJ1-5, the V gene TRBV5-1, with TRBD1 as a possible D gene (5 bases). The CDR3 runs 13 residues. Germline lookup yields CDR1 SGHRS and CDR2 YFSETQ. In nucleotides, the CDR3 is TGTGCCAGCAGTTCGACAGTAAATCAGCCCCAGCATTTT. This gives the protein CASSSTVNQPQHF.

A word on this clonotype: A read error is possible here, since a much larger clone lies one base away. The J gene is TRBJ2-2, the V gene TRBV9; 8 bases agree with TRBD2. Germline V CDR1 and CDR2: SGDLS, YYNGEE. The CDR3 contains 15 residues. V shed 3 bases, J shed 5 bases, and the junction held 6 bases outside the gene matches. The CDR3, as DNA: TGTGCCAGCAGCGCCCAGACGGGGGGGACCGGGGAGCTGTTTTTT. Encoded protein: CASSAQTGGTGELFF. Filled out from reference TRBV9 and TRBJ2-2, the complete variable domain reads DSGVTQTPKHLITATGQRVTLRCSPRSGDLSVYWYQQSLDQGLQFLIQYYNGEERAKGNILERFSAQQFPDLHSELNLSSLELGDSALYFCASSAQTGGTGELFFGEGSRLTVL.

Note on this clonotype: Germline is not matched at one junction end, which may reflect a read error. CDR3 region: CASSVAERTEQLF. The CDR3 DNA follows: TGTGCCAGCAGCGTAGCTGAACGGACAGAGCAGTTATTC. This rearrangement joins TRBV9 to TRBJ2-1, with D possibly being TRBD1 (6 bases). From germline, CDR1 is SGDLS and CDR2 YYNGEE. This CDR3 spans 13 amino acids. Drawing the rest from reference TRBV9 and TRBJ2-1, the complete variable domain is DSGVTQTPKHLITATGQRVTLRCSPRSGDLSVYWYQQSLDQGLQFLIQYYNGEERAKGNILERFSAQQFPDLHSELNLSSLELGDSALYFCASSVAERTEQLFGPGTRLTVL.

This clonotype was picked up a small number of times. A junction boundary mismatches the germline segment, possibly from a read error. The CDR3 sequence: CSVERKRVRVYNERFF. The DNA for the CDR3 is TGCAGTGTAGAGCGCAAGAGGGTGAGGGTGTACAATGAGCGGTTCTTC. The V gene is TRBV20-1, the J gene TRBJ2-1; D may be TRBD2 (5 bases). The CDR3 runs to 16 residues. Germline CDR1 DFQATT, CDR2 SNEGSKA (reference sequence).

The rearrangement joins TRBV7-2 to TRBJ2-3; 11 bases map to TRBD2. V lost 7 bases and J lost 2; bases outside the gene matches: 5. Germline V gene sequence: CDR1 SGHTA, CDR2 FQGNSA. CDR3 length equals 15 residues. The CDR3 sequence: CASTPGLAVTDTQYF. Written as DNA, the CDR3 is TGTGCCAGCACCCCGGGACTAGCGGTCACAGATACGCAGTATTTT.

Of note for this clonotype: Relative to the germline gene, one junction end is altered; a read error may explain this. This sequence joins TRBV6-1 and TRBJ2-2; 9 bases are shared with TRBD1. CDR3 size: 15 residues. CDR1 MNHNS and CDR2 SASEGT come from the germline V gene. The CDR3 spells CASREGQGRTGELFF. In nucleotides, the CDR3 is TGTGCCAGCAGGGAAGGACAGGGGAGAACCGGGGAGCTGTTTTTT.

Here the CDR3 reads CASSLRQGARVRTDGYTF. CDR3 nucleotides: TGTGCCAGCAGTTTAAGGCAGGGGGCGCGGGTTCGAACAGATGGCTACACCTTC. The chain links TRBV12-3 or TRBV12-4 to TRBJ1-2; 8 bases are shared with TRBD1. CDR3 length equals 18 residues. J was trimmed by 6 bases and V by 2 bases; bases with no gene match: 17.

This clonotype was counted many times. The V gene is TRBV7-8, the J gene TRBJ1-5; D is perhaps TRBD1 (6 bases). The V gene lost 1 base and the J gene lost 1 base, with 11 bases spanning the gap. There are 16 residues in the CDR3. CDR1 and CDR2 (germline): SGHVS, FQNEAQ. This CDR3 reads CASSLVGGLSNQPQHF. The CDR3 DNA reads TGTGCCAGCAGCTTAGTCGGGGGGCTAAGCAATCAGCCCCAGCATTTT.

This clonotype was counted ten times or more. The V gene is TRBV2, the J gene TRBJ2-5; the D is unclear. Trimming took off 7 bases at V and 5 bases at J, with 8 bases between the two ends. The germline V gene has CDR1 SNHLY and CDR2 FYNNEI. This CDR3 contains 11 residues. CDR3 in DNA: TGTGCCAGCATGATCTACGAGACCCAGTACTTC. Translation: CASMIYETQYF.

This clonotype was seen a single time. Possible read error: a much larger clone is one base away. The CDR3 does not end in the conserved phenylalanine or tryptophan, so this is likely a read error. V is TRBV20-1 and J is TRBJ2-6; TRBD1 or TRBD2 may be the D gene (5 bases each). V gave up 0 bases and J gave up 2 bases, with 8 bases separating them. This CDR3 contains 15 residues. Germline values: CDR1 DFQATT, CDR2 SNEGSKA (reference sequence). CDR3 bases: TGCAGTGCTAGAGATGAGGGGACTGGGGCCAACGTCCTGACTTCC. Protein: CSARDEGTGANVLTS.

Only a few counts were recorded for this clonotype. A read error is likely here: a far larger clone is one base away. This CDR3 reads CASSDSGDSYNEQYF. For the CDR3, the DNA is TGTGCCAGCAGCGATAGCGGGGACTCCTACAATGAGCAGTACTTC. This rearrangement joins TRBV12-3 or TRBV12-4 to TRBJ2-7, with TRBD2 matching over 8 bases. CDR3 length equals 15 residues. V lost 6 bases to trimming and J lost 7 bases; unmatched junction nucleotides: 14.

This clonotype has only a few counts. V is TRBV14 and J is TRBJ1-1; TRBD1 matches at 10 bases. The V gene end was trimmed by 7 bases and the J gene end by 6 bases; junction bases not matched to a gene: 5. The CDR3 has 13 amino acids. CDR1 and CDR2 (germline): SGHDN, FVKESK. CDR3 amino acids: CASNRQGAAEAFF. CDR3 nucleotide sequence: TGTGCCAGCAACCGACAGGGGGCCGCTGAAGCTTTCTTT.

Details on this clonotype: A much larger clone lies a single base off, so this may be a read error. The chain carries TRBV13 and TRBJ2-1; 10 nucleotides match TRBD2. The CDR3 has 15 amino acids. Germline-derived CDR1 and CDR2 are PRHDT and FYEKMQ (reference sequence). After removal of 5 bases from V and 10 bases from J, the junction contained 11 bases not matched to a gene. The CDR3 is CASSDQRGGQYEQFF. DNA for the CDR3: TGTGCCAGCAGCGACCAGCGGGGGGGCCAATACGAGCAGTTCTTC.

The sample holds many counts of this clonotype. The chain combines TRBV9 with TRBJ2-5; 11 bases match TRBD2. The CDR3 spans 14 residues. V shed 6 bases, J shed 5 bases, and the junction held 6 bases outside the gene matches. Germline V gene sequence: CDR1 SGDLS, CDR2 YYNGEE. In DNA form, the CDR3 reads TGTGCCAGCACCCAGACTAGCGGGGTCGAGACCCAGTACTTC. Its translation is CASTQTSGVETQYF.

Details on this clonotype: The likely explanation is a read error, given a far larger clone one base away. This chain uses TRBV3-1 with TRBJ2-4; possibly TRBD1 or TRBD2 for D (5 bases each). V lost 3 bases and J 13 bases, leaving 16 bases between the germline ends. Germline values: CDR1 LGHDT, CDR2 YNNKEL (reference sequence). CDR3 size: 13 residues. CDR3 DNA: TGTGCCAGCAGCCACGACAGCGGACGTATGCAGTACTTC. Amino acids: CASSHDSGRMQYF.

This clonotype was seen ten or more times. The chain is built from TRBV6-1 and TRBJ1-5; D is possibly TRBD1 (6 bases). Trimming pared 8 bases from V and 3 bases from J, leaving 11 bases between. CDR3 length: 13 amino acids. CDR1 and CDR2 from the germline V gene are MNHNS and SASEGT. CDR3 protein: CASVRGANQPQHF. CDR3 coding DNA: TGTGCCAGCGTTAGGGGGGCCAATCAGCCCCAGCATTTT.

This clonotype was seen a handful of times. This chain connects TRBV4-3 to TRBJ2-1, with 7 bases aligning to TRBD1. The CDR3 runs 15 residues. V was pared by 0 bases and J by 11 bases, with 10 bases of the junction left unmatched. Looked up from germline, CDR1 is LGHNA and CDR2 is YSLEER. The CDR3 spells CASSQEGGRGWKQFF. The CDR3 DNA sequence: TGCGCCAGCAGCCAAGAAGGGGGCCGCGGATGGAAGCAGTTCTTC.

This clonotype was counted between two and nine times. The J gene is TRBJ2-1, the V gene TRBV7-9; tentatively, D is TRBD1 (7 bases). CDR1 and CDR2 (germline): SEHNR, FQNEAQ (reference sequence). The CDR3 contains 15 residues. V was shortened by 2 bases and J by 4 bases, with 12 bases between the two germline ends. CDR3 DNA: TGTGCCAGCAGCTTAATGTCAGGGGGGTACAATGAGCAGTTCTTC. Its translation is CASSLMSGGYNEQFF.

This clonotype was seen a handful of times. The chain uses TRBV18 and TRBJ1-5; D possibly corresponds to TRBD1 (6 bases). Germline V lookup: CDR1 KGHSH, CDR2 LQKENI. This CDR3 comprises 14 residues. The V end lost 6 bases, the J end lost 4 bases, and 13 bases lay between the germline ends. CDR3 region: CASSLYRANQPQHF. The CDR3 nucleotides read TGTGCCAGCTCTCTGTACAGGGCTAATCAGCCCCAGCATTTT.

This clonotype occurred many times. The chain couples TRBV6-5 to TRBJ2-5; TRBD1 aligns across 8 bases. The CDR3 covers 15 residues. V was pared by 0 bases and J by 5 bases, with 5 bases of the junction left unmatched. Germline CDR1 reads MNHEY; CDR2 reads SVGAGI. CDR3 region: CASSYSEDRDETQYF. The CDR3 region has the DNA TGTGCCAGCAGTTACTCAGAGGACAGGGATGAGACCCAGTACTTC.

This clonotype was recorded many times. V gene TRBV11-2 combines with J gene TRBJ1-1; D is undetermined. The CDR3 has 14 amino acids. Germline lookup yields CDR1 SGHAT and CDR2 FQNNGV. V was trimmed by 6 bases and J by 0 bases, leaving 11 bases between them. CDR3 coding DNA: TGTGCCAGCAGTTACAGACACCTGAACACTGAAGCTTTCTTT. This encodes CASSYRHLNTEAFF.

This clonotype has at least ten counts. The chain uses TRBV24-1 and TRBJ2-1; TRBD2 might be the D (6 bases). CDR3 length: 15 residues. V lost 4 bases to trimming and J lost 5 bases, with 14 bases between them. Per the germline V gene, CDR1 is KGHDR and CDR2 is SFDVKD. CDR3 bases: TGTGCCACCAGTGACCACCGGCGGGGAAACAATGAGCAGTTCTTC. It yields the protein CATSDHRRGNNEQFF.

This clonotype was seen ten or more times. This chain links TRBV3-1 with TRBJ2-5; perhaps TRBD1 as D (5 bases). The germline CDR1 and CDR2 sequences are LGHDT and YNNKEL (reference sequence). The germline V and J ends were trimmed by 0 bases and 0 bases, with 8 bases remaining between them. The CDR3 extends over 15 amino acids. The CDR3 here is CASSQERRDQETQYF. In DNA form, the CDR3 reads TGTGCCAGCAGCCAAGAACGCAGGGACCAAGAGACCCAGTACTTC.

The chain is built from TRBV7-6 and TRBJ2-3, with D possibly being TRBD1 (5 bases). V was shortened by 1 base and J by 2 bases, with 13 bases between the two germline ends. Germline CDR1 SGHVS, CDR2 FNYEAQ. The CDR3 has 16 amino acids. In DNA form, the CDR3 reads TGTGCCAGCAGCTTAGATCTGGGGCGCCCCACAGATACGCAGTATTTT. As protein: CASSLDLGRPTDTQYF.